The 10 T cell receptor beta chains given below trace back to one sample, sequenced in a study of Graves' ophthalmopathy and Graves' hyperthyroidism. Amplification of TCR beta CDR3 regions used RNA transcripts. Second-round multiplex PCR followed a first-round RT-PCR using HTBI primers. TCRdb recomputed calls from the multiplex PCR reads with MiXCR, one row per CDR3 protein. The table lists about 620,000 distinct CDR3 sequences, over 20% of them singletons. Sequencing was done on a sample of peripheral blood. The receptors shown here come from a woman between 18 and 29 years old with stable Graves' hyperthyroidism. Some clones in this sample may be carry-over from other donors' samples.

The table lists this clonotype with a few counts. Germline is not matched at one junction end, which may reflect a read error. This chain joins TRBV9 and TRBJ1-1; D remains ambiguous. Germline values: CDR1 SGDLS, CDR2 YYNGEE. The CDR3 is 15 amino acids. CDR3 protein: CASSVAPTENAEAFF. CDR3 sequence (DNA): TGTGCCAGCAGCGTAGCCCCTACAGAGAACGCTGAAGCTTTCTTT.

This clonotype was counted only a few times. The chain joins TRBV6-5 to TRBJ1-1; TRBD1 is a possible D gene (6 bases). In germline, CDR1 is MNHEY, CDR2 SVGAGI. V gave up 0 bases and J gave up 5 bases, with 13 bases separating them. CDR3 length equals 15 residues. The CDR3 is CASSYSGEGETEAFF. The CDR3 DNA follows: TGTGCCAGCAGTTACTCCGGGGAGGGGGAAACTGAAGCTTTCTTT.

This clonotype was counted ten times or more. V usage is TRBV20-1 and J usage is TRBJ2-2, with 12 bases fitting TRBD2. V lost 3 bases and J lost 2; bases outside the gene matches: 7. This CDR3 comprises 17 residues. The germline V gene has CDR1 DFQATT and CDR2 SNEGSKA (reference sequence). The CDR3 region is CSARASGRAGNTGELFF. The CDR3 nucleotides are TGCAGTGCTAGGGCTAGCGGGAGGGCCGGTAACACCGGGGAGCTGTTTTTT.

The chain recombines TRBV6-1 with TRBJ2-7; either TRBD1 or TRBD2 may supply D (5 bases each). The CDR3 is made up of 15 amino acids. V gave up 2 bases and J gave up 2 bases, with 13 bases separating them. Germline CDR1 MNHNS, CDR2 SASEGT. The CDR3 sequence: CASSELRGETYEQYF. DNA of the CDR3: TGTGCCAGCAGTGAATTAAGGGGAGAGACCTACGAGCAGTACTTC.

The rearrangement joins TRBV28 to TRBJ2-1; D may be TRBD2 (6 bases). The germline V gene encodes CDR1 MDHEN and CDR2 SYDVKM. V was shortened by 2 bases and J by 9 bases, with 17 bases between the two germline ends. This CDR3 contains 15 residues. The CDR3 sequence is CASSLIGGTVSEQFF. CDR3 DNA sequence: TGTGCCAGCAGTTTAATTGGCGGGACGGTCAGTGAGCAGTTCTTC.

V gene TRBV5-5 combines with J gene TRBJ1-1; D unresolved. V was shortened by 4 bases and J by 4 bases, with 17 bases between the two germline ends. Germline CDR1 SGHKS, CDR2 YYEKEE (reference sequence). The CDR3 is 15 residues long. This CDR3 reads CASSPQPRSSTEAFF. In nucleotides, the CDR3 is TGTGCCAGCAGCCCCCAACCCAGGTCCTCCACTGAAGCTTTCTTT.

The CDR3 sequence: CAISEKDTLFYSNQPQHF. The CDR3 DNA is TGTGCCATCAGTGAGAAGGACACCTTATTTTATAGCAATCAGCCCCAGCATTTT. The chain recombines TRBV10-3 with TRBJ1-5, with TRBD1 as a possible D gene (5 bases). CDR3 length: 18 residues. The germline V gene encodes CDR1 ENHRY and CDR2 SYGVKD. The V and J ends lost 2 bases and 0 bases respectively, with 17 bases between them.

This clonotype was detected many times. The chain has TRBV6-2 or TRBV6-3 and TRBJ2-2; the D gene is possibly TRBD2 (5 bases). There are 12 residues in the CDR3. Germline V gene lookup returns CDR1 MNHEY and CDR2 SVGEGT. Trimming removed 7 bases from V and 5 bases from J, with 8 bases in between. In DNA, the CDR3 is TGTGCCAGCATCACTAGAACCGGGGAGCTGTTTTTT. It codes for CASITRTGELFF.

This clonotype has only a few counts. The chain has TRBV11-2 and TRBJ2-2; the match to TRBD1 covers 11 bases. Trimming at V came to 5 bases and at J to 6 bases, leaving 8 bases not matched to a gene. Per the germline V gene, CDR1 is SGHAT and CDR2 is FQNNGV. The CDR3 runs 16 residues. CDR3 in DNA: TGTGCCAGCAGCCGACGGCCGGGACAGGGGGCCGGGGAGCTGTTTTTT. Protein product: CASSRRPGQGAGELFF. The whole variable domain, remainder taken from reference TRBV11-2 and TRBJ2-2, is EAGVAQSPRYKIIEKRQSVAFWCNPISGHATLYWYQQILGQGPKLLIQFQNNGVVDDSQLPKDRFSAERLKGVDSTLKIQPAKLEDSAVYLCASSRRPGQGAGELFFGEGSRLTVL.

This clonotype occurred many times. The chain carries TRBV27 and TRBJ2-7; 7 bases match TRBD1. CDR3 length: 14 amino acids. Germline values: CDR1 MNHEY, CDR2 SMNVEV (reference sequence). The V gene end was trimmed by 5 bases and the J gene end by 3 bases; junction bases not matched to a gene: 7. As DNA, the CDR3 is TGTGCCAGCAGTCCCGGGACAGCGATCTACGAGCAGTACTTC. Amino acid sequence: CASSPGTAIYEQYF.